In terms of frequency, the clone carrying this T cell receptor (beta chain) is medium-sized. As yet, its antigen is unknown. Preparation of the TCR beta libraries relied on UMI-labeled 5' RACE. Following a re-call of the 5' RACE reads, TCRdb has one entry per CDR3 protein and lacks DNA. The sample includes thousands of distinct CDR3 sequences. The record originates from a study of human CD8 memory T cell subsets. TPEX cells were early memory CD8+ T cells (CCR7+ PD-1+ TIGIT+) that had exhausted-like traits. Total CD8+ T cells were enriched by negative magnetic separation. The CDR3 length is 15 residues. In germline, CDR1 is SGHRS, CDR2 YFSETQ. Overall study findings and caveats: Of all T cell receptor chains, just the beta chains were sequenced in this study. Chao1 was used to estimate diversity, and its estimates suggested stem-like memory T cells were more diverse than precursor exhausted T cells.

Specimen: CD8+ T cells from PBMCs. This clonotype was sampled from a human donor in good health. The chain employs TRBV5-1 and TRBJ2-3; TCRdb reports TRBD2, a call that lacks DNA to check it against. This CDR3 reads CASSYYSGGADTQYF.